This T cell receptor beta chain was identified during a study of cytomegalovirus exposure and HLA in healthy donors. Study results and caveats: Apparent HLA restriction characterized most CMV-associated TCR beta chains in a later analysis. Follow-up analysis later connected one missense variant in DCLRE1C with trimming of TCR beta V- and J-genes. Fewer N-insertions (relative to the roughly 660-donor mean) were reportedly seen in an Asian-associated ancestry cluster in a later analysis. Later analysis identified 17,000 or so TCR beta sequences associated with HLA alleles, using a false discovery rate threshold of 0.05.

Only a few counts were recorded for this clone. Its antigen is still unknown. From germline, CDR1 is SGHNT and CDR2 YYREEE (reference sequence). V was cut by 7 bases and J by 2 bases, with 19 bases left in between. The CDR3 is 16 residues long. In the PCR, 60 Vbeta and 13 Jbeta primers were used. Produced via immunoSEQ multiplex PCR; TCRdb's table is partial and in-frame only. The sample carries approximately 45,000 clones, approximately 72% recorded once. This chain links TRBV5-4 with TRBJ1-3; TRBD1 might be the D (6 bases). The clonotype originates from a woman aged 25 to 39 in good health and CMV-seronegative. Sequencing used PBMCs. In nucleotides, the CDR3 is TGTGCCAGCTCACCGTCGGGGGGGGCAACTGGAAACACCATATATTTT. Protein product: CASSPSGGATGNTIYF.